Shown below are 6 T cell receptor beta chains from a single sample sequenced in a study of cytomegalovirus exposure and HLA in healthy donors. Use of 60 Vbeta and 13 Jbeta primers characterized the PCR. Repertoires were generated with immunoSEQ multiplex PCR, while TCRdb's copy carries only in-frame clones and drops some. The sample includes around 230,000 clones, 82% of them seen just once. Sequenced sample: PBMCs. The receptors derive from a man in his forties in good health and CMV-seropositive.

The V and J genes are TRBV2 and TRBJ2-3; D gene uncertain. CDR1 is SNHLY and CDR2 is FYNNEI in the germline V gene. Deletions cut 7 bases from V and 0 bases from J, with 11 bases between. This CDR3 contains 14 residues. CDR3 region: CASKASSSTDTQYF. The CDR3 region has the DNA TGTGCCAGCAAAGCAAGCTCTAGCACAGATACGCAGTATTTT.

For the CDR3, the DNA is TGTGCCAGCAGCTTAGGGGCAGGGGATTACAATGAGCAGTTCTTC. Encoded protein: CASSLGAGDYNEQFF. The genes are TRBV7-9 and TRBJ2-1; D is possibly TRBD1 (6 bases). Germline V lookup: CDR1 SEHNR, CDR2 FQNEAQ (reference sequence). The CDR3 sequence is 15 residues long. V dropped 1 base and J dropped 4 bases, with 11 bases sitting between them.

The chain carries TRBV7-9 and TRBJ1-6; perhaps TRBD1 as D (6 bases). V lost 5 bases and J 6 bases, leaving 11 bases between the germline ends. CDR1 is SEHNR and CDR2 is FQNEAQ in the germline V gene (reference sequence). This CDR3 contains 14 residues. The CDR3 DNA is TGTGCCAGCAGCCCTAGAGGGGGTAATTCACCCCTCCACTTT. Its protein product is CASSPRGGNSPLHF.

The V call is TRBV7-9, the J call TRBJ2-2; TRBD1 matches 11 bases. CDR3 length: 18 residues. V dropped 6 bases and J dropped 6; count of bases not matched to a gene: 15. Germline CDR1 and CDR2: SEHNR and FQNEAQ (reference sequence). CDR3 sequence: CASSLGSLGQGAPGELFF. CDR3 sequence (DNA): TGTGCCAGCAGTCTAGGGTCACTTGGACAGGGGGCTCCCGGGGAGCTGTTTTTT.

The CDR3 coding sequence is TGTGCCAGCAGTTCGCGGAACACTGAAGCTTTCTTT. It translates to CASSSRNTEAFF. The genes are TRBV27 and TRBJ1-1; unclear D gene. Per the germline V gene, CDR1 is MNHEY and CDR2 is SMNVEV (reference sequence). Trimming removed 4 bases at V and 1 base at J, with 4 bases between. The CDR3 runs to 12 residues.

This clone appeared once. The CDR3 protein is CATSQGASTDTQYF. CDR3 coding DNA: TGTGCCACCTCCCAGGGGGCCAGCACAGATACGCAGTATTTT. The chain is built from TRBV15 and TRBJ2-3; 8 bases are a match to TRBD1. The CDR3 has 14 residues. In germline, CDR1 is LNHNV, CDR2 YYDKDF (reference sequence). Trimming cost V 8 bases and J 0 bases; bases outside gene matches: 4.